The 17 T cell receptor beta chains listed next were all sequenced from one sample in a study of shared clonotypes between healthy human individuals. Assay used: immunoSEQ multiplex PCR; TCRdb lists only in-frame clones, some missing. The profile covers some 2,000,000 clones, with roughly 95% appearing a single time and roughly 0.13% taken by the ten largest. Input material: naive CD4+ T cells sorted from blood. The subset was: CD45RA+ positively selected. The receptor set was obtained from a man between 18 and 35 years old in good health.

V usage is TRBV19 and J usage is TRBJ1-2, with D unresolved. Trimming removed 6 bases at V and 9 bases at J, with 17 bases between. The germline V gene has CDR1 LNHDA and CDR2 SQIVND (reference sequence). This CDR3 spans 13 amino acids. The CDR3 here is CASRGMSLDRYTF. CDR3 DNA sequence: TGTGCCAGTAGGGGGATGAGCCTGGATCGCTACACCTTC.

CDR3 DNA sequence: TGTGCCAGCAGCTTAGAACAGGGAAACACTGAAGCTTTCTTT. Translating it yields CASSLEQGNTEAFF. This chain links TRBV7-8 with TRBJ1-1; maybe TRBD1 (6 bases). The CDR3 has 14 residues. Trimming pared 1 base from V and 2 bases from J, leaving 8 bases between. The germline V gene has CDR1 SGHVS and CDR2 FQNEAQ.

This chain connects TRBV2 to TRBJ1-2; the match to TRBD1 covers 9 bases. Germline CDR1 is SNHLY and CDR2 is FYNNEI. With 5 bases clipped from V and 7 bases from J, the junction kept 8 bases outside the gene matches. This CDR3 spans 14 amino acids. CDR3 coding DNA: TGTGCCAGCAGTACGTGGGACAGGGCTGGTGGCTACACCTTC. Translation gives CASSTWDRAGGYTF.

The V gene is TRBV10-3, the J gene TRBJ2-7; the D gene is possibly TRBD2 (6 bases). The CDR3 length is 14 residues. Germline V gene data show CDR1 as ENHRY and CDR2 as SYGVKD. Trimming cost V 5 bases and J 5 bases, with 16 bases left between them. CDR3 residues: CAISQRGANHEQYF. The CDR3 coding sequence is TGTGCCATCAGTCAGCGCGGGGCTAACCACGAGCAGTACTTC.

The CDR3 coding sequence is TGTGCCTGGAGAAACCCAGGGGGCGGCACTGAAGCTTTCTTT. This gives the protein CAWRNPGGGTEAFF. The chain joins TRBV30 to TRBJ1-1, with TRBD1 matching 8 bases. Germline CDR1 reads GTSNPN; CDR2 reads SVGIG (reference sequence). The ends lost 3 bases at V and 4 bases at J; junction bases unmatched: 7. The CDR3 length is 14 residues.

The chain couples TRBV10-3 to TRBJ1-6; D is unresolved. Trimming shortened V by 6 bases and J by 7 bases, and 16 bases separated the two germline ends. CDR1 is ENHRY, CDR2 SYGVKD, per germline. The CDR3 consists of 15 residues. Here the CDR3 DNA reads TGTGCCATCAGGAAAGACCTGGGCCTGAATTCACCCCTCCACTTT. Protein sequence: CAIRKDLGLNSPLHF.

This chain links TRBV7-9 with TRBJ1-6, with a weak D call TRBD1 (5 bases). The CDR3 sequence is 15 residues long. Per germline, CDR1 SEHNR and CDR2 FQNEAQ (reference sequence). Trimming left V 3 bases short and J 3 bases short, with 9 bases between. CDR3 amino acids: CASSLGGVYNSPLHF. The CDR3 DNA reads as TGTGCCAGCAGCTTGGGGGGGGTCTATAATTCACCCCTCCACTTT.

V usage is TRBV6-1 and J usage is TRBJ2-7; 12 nucleotides match TRBD1. The trim removed 7 bases at V and 4 bases at J, leaving 5 bases unmatched. The CDR3 extends over 14 amino acids. Germline lookup yields CDR1 MNHNS and CDR2 SASEGT. Written as DNA, the CDR3 is TGTGCCAGCACCTCGGGACAGGGGGCTTACGAGCAGTACTTC. Its translation is CASTSGQGAYEQYF.

The CDR3 bases are TGTGCCAGCAGCTTAGAGGGGGGGCCCGCCTACGAGCAGTACTTC. This sequence encodes CASSLEGGPAYEQYF. V and J are TRBV11-2 and TRBJ2-7; D perhaps matches TRBD2 (7 bases). Deletions cut 0 bases from V and 2 bases from J, with 11 bases between. Germline lookup yields CDR1 SGHAT and CDR2 FQNNGV. The CDR3 loop spans 15 amino acids. The full variable domain, in which reference TRBV11-2 and TRBJ2-7 provide the parts outside the CDR3, is EAGVAQSPRYKIIEKRQSVAFWCNPISGHATLYWYQQILGQGPKLLIQFQNNGVVDDSQLPKDRFSAERLKGVDSTLKIQPAKLEDSAVYLCASSLEGGPAYEQYFGPGTRLTVT.

In its sample, this clone was seen once. The J gene is TRBJ1-2, the V gene TRBV30; possibly TRBD1 for D (6 bases). Per germline, CDR1 GTSNPN and CDR2 SVGIG (reference sequence). The CDR3 consists of 14 residues. V dropped 6 bases and J dropped 1 base, with 15 bases sitting between them. CDR3 sequence: CACSGQLFNYGYTF. CDR3 bases: TGTGCCTGTTCTGGACAGCTATTTAACTATGGCTACACCTTC.

The chain joins TRBV7-8 to TRBJ1-4, with D possibly matching TRBD1 (5 bases). Germline CDR1 reads SGHVS; CDR2 reads FQNEAQ. V was clipped by 4 bases and J by 7 bases, with 10 bases between them. This CDR3 comprises 13 residues. The CDR3 is CASSWGRFEKLFF. The CDR3 nucleotides are TGTGCCAGCAGCTGGGGACGGTTTGAAAAACTGTTTTTT.

The genes are TRBV2 and TRBJ1-3; D gene unclear. This CDR3 region has 15 residues. The germline V gene encodes CDR1 SNHLY and CDR2 FYNNEI. Trimming took 4 bases from V and 0 from J, leaving 10 bases between them. The CDR3 here is CASSAYFSSGNTIYF. In DNA, the CDR3 is TGTGCCAGCAGTGCGTATTTTTCCTCTGGAAACACCATATATTTT.

This chain uses TRBV10-1 with TRBJ2-7, with 9 bases that match TRBD2. Trimming removed 6 bases from V and 3 bases from J; junction bases left unmatched: 9. Germline V gives CDR1 WNHNN, CDR2 SYGVQD (reference sequence). CDR3 length: 15 residues. As DNA, the CDR3 is TGCGCCAGCAGCACCGTTAGTAGCGGGAGCTACGAGCAGTACTTC. It specifies CASSTVSSGSYEQYF.

The chain couples TRBV4-1 to TRBJ1-3, with 9 nucleotides matching TRBD1. CDR1 is MGHRA, CDR2 YSYEKL, per germline. This CDR3 region has 19 residues. V gave up 0 bases and J gave up 2 bases; unmatched junction bases: 11. The CDR3 sequence is CASSQDKLGRQGAGNTIYF. The CDR3, as DNA: TGCGCCAGCAGCCAAGATAAGCTCGGGAGACAGGGGGCTGGAAACACCATATATTTT.

The chain uses TRBV5-1 and TRBJ2-1; the match to TRBD2 covers 7 bases. V shed 4 bases and J 4 bases; nucleotides not matched to a gene: 11. The CDR3 covers 16 residues. Germline assignment: CDR1 SGHRS and CDR2 YFSETQ. The CDR3 DNA reads TGCGCCAGCAGCAGGGATAGCGGGTTAAATTACAATGAGCAGTTCTTC. Protein product: CASSRDSGLNYNEQFF.

This clone was counted once. The chain is built from TRBV6-1 and TRBJ2-5; the match to TRBD2 covers 8 bases. Germline V gene sequence: CDR1 MNHNS, CDR2 SASEGT. V was pared by 6 bases and J by 2 bases, with 5 bases of the junction left unmatched. The CDR3 spans 14 residues. The CDR3 DNA reads as TGTGCCAGCAGGGCGGGGGGACCGCAAGAGACCCAGTACTTC. Residues: CASRAGGPQETQYF.

The V and J genes are TRBV28 and TRBJ2-7; TRBD1 aligns across 7 bases. V lost 5 bases, J lost 12 bases, and 7 bases stayed unmatched. CDR1 and CDR2 (germline): MDHEN, SYDVKM. There are 11 residues in the CDR3. CDR3 sequence (DNA): TGTGCCAGCAGTCTGAGACAGGGATTGTACTTC. Amino acid sequence: CASSLRQGLYF.